Each of the 27 T cell receptor beta chains below was sequenced from the same sample in a study of T cells in Graves' hyperthyroidism and ophthalmopathy. The source material, RNA transcripts, was used to amplify TCR beta CDR3 regions. Carried out on the TCR CDR3, a first-round RT-PCR used the HTBI primer set. TCRdb re-called the multiplex PCR reads through MiXCR, storing one row per CDR3 protein. The table shows around 690,000 distinct CDR3 sequences, with roughly a sixth occurring only once. Sequenced: blood. The receptors come from a man aged 50 to 60 with Graves' hyperthyroidism.

The CDR3 DNA reads as TGTGCCAGCAGTTTATCTCCGGGACTAGCGGGAGGCACAGATACGCAGTATTTT. Translating gives CASSLSPGLAGGTDTQYF. This rearrangement joins TRBV27 to TRBJ2-3; 14 bases map to TRBD2. V shed 0 bases and J 1 base; nucleotides not matched to a gene: 3. The CDR3 spans 18 residues. The germline V gene encodes CDR1 MNHEY and CDR2 SMNVEV (reference sequence).

This clonotype was recorded a few times. This chain connects TRBV29-1 to TRBJ2-2; TRBD1 aligns across 9 bases. The length of the CDR3 is 14 residues. V shed 6 bases and J 4 bases; nucleotides not matched to a gene: 6. CDR1 and CDR2 (germline): SQVTM, ANQGSEA. The CDR3 nucleotides read TGCAGCGTAATCCGGGACAGGGTCACCGGGGAGCTGTTTTTT. Translation: CSVIRDRVTGELFF.

A single count supports this clonotype. A much larger clonotype is one base distant, so this may be a read error. The chain is built from TRBV11-2 and TRBJ2-1; D not resolved. Germline CDR1 is SGHAT and CDR2 is FQNNGV. This CDR3 has 14 residues. CDR3 in DNA: TGTGCCAGCAGCTCCGGATTCATCTACAATGAGCGGTTCTTC. Its translation is CASSSGFIYNERFF. The complete variable domain, with remaining parts taken from reference TRBV11-2 and TRBJ2-1, reads EAGVAQSPRYKIIEKRQSVAFWCNPISGHATLYWYQQILGQGPKLLIQFQNNGVVDDSQLPKDRFSAERLKGVDSTLKIQPAKLEDSAVYLCASSSGFIYNERFFGPGTRLTVL.

The sample holds many counts of this clonotype. This chain connects TRBV24-1 to TRBJ2-5; weak D call: TRBD2 (5 bases). Trimming stripped 4 bases from V and 0 bases from J, with 11 bases between. This CDR3 is built from 15 residues. Per the germline V gene, CDR1 is KGHDR and CDR2 is SFDVKD. The CDR3 loop is CATSESTGDQETQYF. In DNA, the CDR3 is TGTGCCACCAGTGAATCTACCGGGGACCAAGAGACCCAGTACTTC.

J is TRBJ2-7 and V is TRBV20-1, with D possibly called TRBD1 or TRBD2 (5 bases each). Trimming removed 1 base at V and 2 bases at J, with 12 bases between. The CDR3 loop spans 14 amino acids. The germline CDR1 and CDR2 sequences are DFQATT and SNEGSKA (reference sequence). This chain's CDR3 is CSARVTGLPYEQYF. CDR3 bases: TGCAGTGCTAGAGTGACGGGGCTCCCCTACGAGCAGTACTTC.

This clonotype was seen only a few times. The CDR3 nucleotides are TGTGCCAGCAGTCCAGCGGGAGGTCCGAATCACGAGCAGTACTTC. This sequence encodes CASSPAGGPNHEQYF. The chain has TRBV6-1 and TRBJ2-7, with 9 bases lining up with TRBD2. Germline V lookup: CDR1 MNHNS, CDR2 SASEGT. This CDR3 contains 15 residues. Trimming at V came to 5 bases and at J to 5 bases, leaving 10 bases not matched to a gene.

This clonotype was detected many times. The chain combines TRBV12-3 or TRBV12-4 with TRBJ2-1, with 8 bases lining up with TRBD1. The CDR3 runs 16 residues. The V segment lost 6 bases and the J segment 2 bases; nucleotides outside the gene matches: 9. The CDR3 region is CASSPQGAHAYNEQFF. The CDR3, as DNA: TGTGCCAGCAGCCCGCAGGGGGCGCATGCCTACAATGAGCAGTTCTTC.

This clonotype was seen ten or more times. This chain links TRBV12-3 or TRBV12-4 with TRBJ1-3; D is unclear. The length of the CDR3 is 15 residues. Deletions cut 2 bases from V and 2 bases from J, with 10 bases between. This chain's CDR3 is CASSLRRLPGNTIYF. CDR3 DNA sequence: TGTGCCAGCAGTTTAAGAAGATTGCCTGGAAACACCATATATTTT.

V is TRBV11-2 and J is TRBJ2-2, with D possibly being TRBD1 (5 bases). Germline loops: CDR1 SGHAT, CDR2 FQNNGV. CDR3 size: 16 residues. V lost 3 bases and J lost 0, with 11 bases in between. The CDR3: CASSFLTAANTGELFF. As DNA, the CDR3 is TGTGCCAGCAGCTTCCTGACAGCCGCGAACACCGGGGAGCTGTTTTTT.

This clonotype was counted ten times or more. The chain joins TRBV28 to TRBJ1-6; 8 bases agree with TRBD1. The CDR3 is made up of 15 amino acids. The trim removed 6 bases at V and 1 base at J, leaving 2 bases unmatched. Germline V lookup: CDR1 MDHEN, CDR2 SYDVKM. The CDR3 region has the DNA TGTGCCAGCAGAGGACAGGGATCCTATAATTCACCCCTCCACTTT. This codes for CASRGQGSYNSPLHF.

This clonotype showed up many times. The CDR3 loop reads CASILTGGWETQYF. DNA of the CDR3: TGTGCCAGCATATTGACAGGGGGCTGGGAGACCCAGTACTTC. This sequence joins TRBV2 and TRBJ2-5, with 10 bases that match TRBD1. The V and J ends lost 7 bases and 5 bases, in that order; junction bases with no gene match: 7. The CDR3 runs to 14 residues. Germline V CDR1 and CDR2: SNHLY, FYNNEI. Based on the CDR3 plus reference TRBV2 and TRBJ2-5, the full variable domain is EPEVTQTPSHQVTQMGQEVILRCVPISNHLYFYWYRQILGQKVEFLVSFYNNEISEKSEIFDDQFSVERPDGSNFTLKIRSTKLEDSAMYFCASILTGGWETQYFGPGTRLLVL.

Ten or more counts support this clonotype. The J gene is TRBJ2-7, the V gene TRBV2; D ambiguous. Germline V lookup: CDR1 SNHLY, CDR2 FYNNEI. V was pared by 7 bases and J by 6 bases, with 7 bases between. The CDR3 sequence is 10 residues long. This chain's CDR3 is CASMTSEQYF. The CDR3 DNA follows: TGTGCCAGCATGACGAGCGAGCAGTACTTC.

As for this clonotype: This could be a read error, since a much larger clone is one nucleotide away. This chain uses TRBV7-2 with TRBJ2-2; 11 bases map to TRBD2. The CDR3 has 16 residues. J lost 6 bases, V lost 7 bases, and 10 bases had no gene match. Germline assignment: CDR1 SGHTA and CDR2 FQGNSA. The CDR3 loop reads CASTFFLAGGSGELFF. CDR3 nucleotide sequence: TGTGCCAGCACCTTCTTTCTAGCGGGAGGATCCGGGGAGCTGTTTTTT.

This clonotype was picked up many times. This CDR3 reads CASSSRRVDGYTF. CDR3 DNA: TGTGCCAGCAGTTCTCGCAGGGTGGATGGCTACACCTTC. This chain uses TRBV27 with TRBJ1-2; TRBD1 might be the D (5 bases). The germline V and J ends were trimmed by 4 bases and 6 bases, with 12 bases remaining between them. The CDR3 is 13 residues long. The germline CDR1 and CDR2 sequences are MNHEY and SMNVEV (reference sequence).

This clonotype was seen repeatedly, ten times or more. The CDR3 sequence is CASSQDRTSGGYQETQYF. In DNA form, the CDR3 reads TGCGCCAGCAGCCAAGATCGGACTAGCGGGGGATACCAAGAGACCCAGTACTTC. This rearrangement joins TRBV4-1 to TRBJ2-5, with 13 bases lining up with TRBD2. Germline CDR1 MGHRA, CDR2 YSYEKL. This CDR3 comprises 18 residues. Trimming cost V 0 bases and J 0 bases; bases outside gene matches: 4.

This rearrangement joins TRBV19 to TRBJ2-5; 12 bases agree with TRBD1. V was clipped by 5 bases and J by 5 bases; unmatched bases: 12. CDR1 is LNHDA and CDR2 is SQIVND in the germline V gene (reference sequence). The CDR3 consists of 17 residues. The DNA for the CDR3 is TGTGCCAGTAGTTTCAAAACCGGGACAGGGGGCCGGGAGACCCAGTACTTC. It codes for CASSFKTGTGGRETQYF.

This clonotype appeared many times. V and J are TRBV10-3 and TRBJ2-5; D might be TRBD2 (7 bases). Germline values: CDR1 ENHRY, CDR2 SYGVKD. This CDR3 comprises 15 residues. V was cut by 3 bases and J by 5 bases, with 16 bases left in between. This chain's CDR3 is CAISDRGGRQETQYF. CDR3 nucleotides: TGTGCCATCAGTGATAGGGGGGGCAGACAGGAGACCCAGTACTTC.

This clonotype appeared a few times. The CDR3 nucleotides are TGCAGCTGCGGGAGCAATCAGCCCCAGCATTTT. Protein: CSCGSNQPQHF. The rearrangement uses TRBV29-1 and TRBJ1-5; no clear D. The CDR3 is 11 residues long. The germline V and J ends were trimmed by 8 bases and 1 base, with 6 bases remaining between them. From germline, CDR1 is SQVTM and CDR2 ANQGSEA.

This clonotype came up many times. The CDR3 sequence: CASSQESGLANEQFF. In nucleotides, the CDR3 is TGTGCCAGCAGCCAAGAGTCGGGACTAGCGAATGAGCAGTTCTTC. This rearrangement joins TRBV3-1 to TRBJ2-1, with 10 bases that match TRBD2. The CDR3 runs 15 residues. Germline lookup yields CDR1 LGHDT and CDR2 YNNKEL (reference sequence). V shed 0 bases and J 7 bases; nucleotides not matched to a gene: 3.

This clonotype showed up many times. This sequence joins TRBV7-2 and TRBJ2-7; D is uncertain. Germline lookup yields CDR1 SGHTA and CDR2 FQGNSA. This CDR3 spans 14 amino acids. V lost 3 bases and J lost 0, with 9 bases in between. CDR3 DNA: TGTGCCAGCAGCTTTCGACAAATCTCCTACGAGCAGTACTTC. Its translation: CASSFRQISYEQYF.

The chain employs TRBV6-1 and TRBJ2-2; perhaps TRBD2 as D (6 bases). The germline CDR1 and CDR2 sequences are MNHNS and SASEGT. The CDR3 extends over 16 amino acids. V shed 6 bases and J shed 0 bases, with 14 bases lying between them. The CDR3, as DNA: TGTGCCAGCAGGATGGGGACTGACGCGAACACCGGGGAGCTGTTTTTT. It encodes CASRMGTDANTGELFF.

This clonotype appeared many times. The chain carries TRBV27 and TRBJ1-5; 8 bases map to TRBD1. Looked up from germline, CDR1 is MNHEY and CDR2 is SMNVEV (reference sequence). Trimming at V came to 1 base and at J to 6 bases, leaving 8 bases not matched to a gene. The CDR3 is 16 residues long. This CDR3 reads CASSLLGQGRGQPQHF. DNA of the CDR3: TGTGCCAGCAGTTTATTAGGACAGGGAAGGGGTCAGCCCCAGCATTTT.

The chain combines TRBV19 with TRBJ2-3; unclear D gene. Germline V gene lookup returns CDR1 LNHDA and CDR2 SQIVND (reference sequence). This CDR3 spans 16 amino acids. Trimming left V 1 base short and J 1 base short, with 12 bases between. CDR3 sequence: CASSIGVSQGTDTQYF. The CDR3 nucleotides are TGTGCCAGTAGTATAGGAGTCTCCCAAGGCACAGATACGCAGTATTTT.

This clonotype was found many times. The chain is built from TRBV10-3 and TRBJ2-7; D remains unclear. The CDR3 totals 13 residues. Germline V gene lookup returns CDR1 ENHRY and CDR2 SYGVKD. V lost 0 bases and J lost 3, with 6 bases in between. CDR3 sequence: CAISESNFYEQYF. The CDR3, as DNA: TGTGCCATCAGTGAGTCAAATTTCTACGAGCAGTACTTC.

In this sample, this clonotype turned up many times. This chain joins TRBV28 and TRBJ1-2, with 8 bases identical to TRBD1. After removal of 5 bases from V and 5 bases from J, the junction contained 7 bases not matched to a gene. Germline V gene sequence: CDR1 MDHEN, CDR2 SYDVKM. The CDR3 is made up of 14 amino acids. The CDR3 loop reads CASSGDRKTYGYTF. DNA for the CDR3: TGTGCCAGCAGTGGGGACAGGAAAACTTATGGCTACACCTTC.

This clonotype has just a few counts. The chain joins TRBV28 to TRBJ1-5; D uncertain. CDR1 is MDHEN, CDR2 SYDVKM, per germline. The germline V and J ends were trimmed by 1 base and 4 bases, with 14 bases remaining between them. This CDR3 region has 16 residues. CDR3 sequence (DNA): TGTGCCAGCAGTTTATTGTCTAAAAGAGCGAATCAGCCCCAGCATTTT. Its translation: CASSLLSKRANQPQHF.

The CDR3 sequence is CSARDVTSGSWSTDTQYF. The CDR3 region has the DNA TGCAGTGCTAGAGATGTGACTAGCGGGAGTTGGAGCACAGATACGCAGTATTTT. The J gene is TRBJ2-3, the V gene TRBV20-1; 12 bases align to TRBD2. V was clipped by 0 bases and J by 0 bases; unmatched bases: 7. The CDR3 consists of 18 residues. Germline V lookup: CDR1 DFQATT, CDR2 SNEGSKA (reference sequence).